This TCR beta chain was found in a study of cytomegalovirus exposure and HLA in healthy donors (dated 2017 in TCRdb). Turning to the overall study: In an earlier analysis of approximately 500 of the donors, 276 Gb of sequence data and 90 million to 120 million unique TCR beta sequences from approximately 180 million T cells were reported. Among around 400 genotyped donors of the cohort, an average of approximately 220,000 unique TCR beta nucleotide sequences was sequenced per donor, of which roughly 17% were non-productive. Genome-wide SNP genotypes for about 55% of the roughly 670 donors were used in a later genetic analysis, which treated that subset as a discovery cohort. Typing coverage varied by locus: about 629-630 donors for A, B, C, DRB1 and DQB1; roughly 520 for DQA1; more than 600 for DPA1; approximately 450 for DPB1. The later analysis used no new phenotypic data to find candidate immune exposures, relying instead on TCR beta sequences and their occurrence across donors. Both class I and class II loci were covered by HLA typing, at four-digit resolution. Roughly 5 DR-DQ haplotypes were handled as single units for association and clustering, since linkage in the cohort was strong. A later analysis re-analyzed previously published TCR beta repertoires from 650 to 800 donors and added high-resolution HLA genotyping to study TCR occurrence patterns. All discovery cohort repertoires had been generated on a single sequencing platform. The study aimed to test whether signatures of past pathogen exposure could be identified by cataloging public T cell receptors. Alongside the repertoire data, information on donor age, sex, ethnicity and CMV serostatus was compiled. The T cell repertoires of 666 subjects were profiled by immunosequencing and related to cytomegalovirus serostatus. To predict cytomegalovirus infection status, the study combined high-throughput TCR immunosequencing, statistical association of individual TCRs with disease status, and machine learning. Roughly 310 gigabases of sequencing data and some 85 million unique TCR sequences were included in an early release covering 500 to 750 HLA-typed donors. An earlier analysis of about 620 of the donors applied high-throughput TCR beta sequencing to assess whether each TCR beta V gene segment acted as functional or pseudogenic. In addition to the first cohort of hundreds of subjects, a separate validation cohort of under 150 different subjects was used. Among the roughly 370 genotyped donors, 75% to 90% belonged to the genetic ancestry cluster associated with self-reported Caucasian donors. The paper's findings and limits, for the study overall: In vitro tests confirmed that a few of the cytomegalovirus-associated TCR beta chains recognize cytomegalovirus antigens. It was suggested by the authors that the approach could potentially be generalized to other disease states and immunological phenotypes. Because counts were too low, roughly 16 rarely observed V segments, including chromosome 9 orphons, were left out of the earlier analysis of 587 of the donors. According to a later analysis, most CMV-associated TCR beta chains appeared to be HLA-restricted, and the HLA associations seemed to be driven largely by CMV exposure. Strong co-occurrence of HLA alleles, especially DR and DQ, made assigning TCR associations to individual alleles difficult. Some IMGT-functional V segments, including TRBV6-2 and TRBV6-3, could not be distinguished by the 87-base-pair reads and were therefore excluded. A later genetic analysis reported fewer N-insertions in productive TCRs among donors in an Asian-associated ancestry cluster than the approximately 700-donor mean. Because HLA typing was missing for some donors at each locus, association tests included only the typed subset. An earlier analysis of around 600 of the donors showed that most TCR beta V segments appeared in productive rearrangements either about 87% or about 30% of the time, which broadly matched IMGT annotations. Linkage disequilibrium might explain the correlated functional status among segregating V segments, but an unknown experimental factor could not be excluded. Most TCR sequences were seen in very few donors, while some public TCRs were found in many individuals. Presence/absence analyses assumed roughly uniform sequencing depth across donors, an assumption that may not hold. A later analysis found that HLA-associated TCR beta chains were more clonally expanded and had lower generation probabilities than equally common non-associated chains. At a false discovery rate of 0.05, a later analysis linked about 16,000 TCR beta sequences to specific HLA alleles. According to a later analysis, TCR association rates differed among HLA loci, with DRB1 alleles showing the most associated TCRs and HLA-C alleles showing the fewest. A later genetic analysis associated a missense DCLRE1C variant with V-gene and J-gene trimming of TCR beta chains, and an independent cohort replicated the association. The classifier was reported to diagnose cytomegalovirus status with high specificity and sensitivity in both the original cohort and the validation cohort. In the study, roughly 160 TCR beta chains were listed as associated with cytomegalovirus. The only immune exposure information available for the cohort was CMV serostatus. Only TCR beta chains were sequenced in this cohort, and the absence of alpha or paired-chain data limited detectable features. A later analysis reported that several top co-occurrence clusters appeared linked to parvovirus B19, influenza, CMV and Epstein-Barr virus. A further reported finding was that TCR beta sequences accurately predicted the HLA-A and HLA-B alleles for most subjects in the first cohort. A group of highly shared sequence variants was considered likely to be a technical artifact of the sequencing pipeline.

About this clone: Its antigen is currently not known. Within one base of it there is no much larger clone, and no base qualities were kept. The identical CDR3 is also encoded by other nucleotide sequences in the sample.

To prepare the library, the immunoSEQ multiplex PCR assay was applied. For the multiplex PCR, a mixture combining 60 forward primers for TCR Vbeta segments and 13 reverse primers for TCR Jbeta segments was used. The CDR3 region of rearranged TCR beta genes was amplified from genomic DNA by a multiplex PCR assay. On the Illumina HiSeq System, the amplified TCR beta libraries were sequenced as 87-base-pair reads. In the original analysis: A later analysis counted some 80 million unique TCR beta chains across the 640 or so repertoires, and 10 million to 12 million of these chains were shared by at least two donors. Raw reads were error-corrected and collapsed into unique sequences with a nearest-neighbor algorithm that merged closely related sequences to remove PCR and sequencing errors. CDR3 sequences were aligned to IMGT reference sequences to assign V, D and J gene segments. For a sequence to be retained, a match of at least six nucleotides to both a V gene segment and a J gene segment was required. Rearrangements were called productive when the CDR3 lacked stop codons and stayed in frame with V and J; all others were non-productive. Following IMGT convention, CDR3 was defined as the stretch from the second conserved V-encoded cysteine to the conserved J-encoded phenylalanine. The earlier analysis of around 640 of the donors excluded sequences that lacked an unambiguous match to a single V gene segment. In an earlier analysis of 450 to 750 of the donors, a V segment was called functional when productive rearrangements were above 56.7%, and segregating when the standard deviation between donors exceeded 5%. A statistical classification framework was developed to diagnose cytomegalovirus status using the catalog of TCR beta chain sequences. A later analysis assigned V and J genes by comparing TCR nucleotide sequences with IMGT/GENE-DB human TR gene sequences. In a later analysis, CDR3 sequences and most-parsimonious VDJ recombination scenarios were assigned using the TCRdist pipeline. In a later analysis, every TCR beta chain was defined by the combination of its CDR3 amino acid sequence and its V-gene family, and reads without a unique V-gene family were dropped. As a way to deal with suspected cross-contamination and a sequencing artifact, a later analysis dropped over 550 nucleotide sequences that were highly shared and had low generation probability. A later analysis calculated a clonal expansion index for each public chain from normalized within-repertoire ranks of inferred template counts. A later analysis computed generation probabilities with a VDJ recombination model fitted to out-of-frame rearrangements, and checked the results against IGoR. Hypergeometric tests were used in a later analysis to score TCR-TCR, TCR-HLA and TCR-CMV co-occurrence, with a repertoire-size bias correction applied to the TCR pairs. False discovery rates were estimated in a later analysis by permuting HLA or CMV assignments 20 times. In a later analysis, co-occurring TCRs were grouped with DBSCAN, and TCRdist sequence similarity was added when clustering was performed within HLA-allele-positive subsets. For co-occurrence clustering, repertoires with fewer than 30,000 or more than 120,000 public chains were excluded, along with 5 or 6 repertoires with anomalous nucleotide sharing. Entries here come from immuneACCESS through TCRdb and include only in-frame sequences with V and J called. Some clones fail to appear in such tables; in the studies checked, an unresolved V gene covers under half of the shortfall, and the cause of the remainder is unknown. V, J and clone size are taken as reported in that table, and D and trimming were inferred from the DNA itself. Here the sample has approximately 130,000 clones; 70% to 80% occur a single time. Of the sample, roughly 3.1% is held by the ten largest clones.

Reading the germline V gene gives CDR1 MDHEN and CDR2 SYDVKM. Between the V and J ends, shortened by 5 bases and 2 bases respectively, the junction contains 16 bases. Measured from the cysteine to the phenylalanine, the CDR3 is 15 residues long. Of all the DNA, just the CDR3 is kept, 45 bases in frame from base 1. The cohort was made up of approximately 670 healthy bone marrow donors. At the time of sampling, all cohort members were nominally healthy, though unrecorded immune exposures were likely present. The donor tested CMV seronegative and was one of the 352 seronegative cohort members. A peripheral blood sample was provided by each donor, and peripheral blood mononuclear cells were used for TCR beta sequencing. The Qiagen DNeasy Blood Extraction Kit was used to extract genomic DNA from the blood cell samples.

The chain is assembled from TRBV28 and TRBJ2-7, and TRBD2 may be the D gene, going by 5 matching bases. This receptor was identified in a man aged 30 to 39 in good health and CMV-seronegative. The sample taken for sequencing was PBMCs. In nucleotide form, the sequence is TGTGCCAGCAGTAGTACCGGGATTCCCCCCTACGAGCAGTACTTC. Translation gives CASSSTGIPPYEQYF. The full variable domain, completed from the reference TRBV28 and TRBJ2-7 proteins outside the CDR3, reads DVKVTQSSRYLVKRTGEKVFLECVQDMDHENMFWYRQDPGLGLRLIYFSYDVKMKEKGDIPEGYSVSREKKERFSLILESASTNQTSMYLCASSSTGIPPYEQYFGPGTRLTVT.